This TCR beta chain was obtained from a study of CD8 T cells in Susac syndrome. This clonotype was counted a single time. As yet, its antigen is unknown. TCR beta from blood CD8+ and CD4+ T cells was sequenced. Isolation of CD8+ and CD4+ T cells was performed negatively, whereas enrichment of TEMRA cells was done by FACS. This CDR3 is built from 14 residues. Germline values: CDR1 GTSNPN, CDR2 SVGIG (reference sequence). V lost 4 bases and J 10 bases, leaving 20 bases between the germline ends. Whole-study results and caveats: An acknowledgment was made by the study that its TCR sequencing and HLA analysis involved relatively few individuals.

Reverse transcription of 0.5 to 1 ug RNA was performed with random hexamers. Amplification of TCR beta CDR3 used immunoSEQ multiplex PCR across 54 Vbeta and 13 Jbeta. TCRdb reprocessed the immunoSEQ multiplex PCR reads via MiXCR and lists one record per CDR3 protein. In the table there are 100,000 to 150,000 distinct CDR3 sequences, around 86% of which are singletons. The sequence derives from a human donor with multiple sclerosis. The chain joins TRBV30 to TRBJ2-1; perhaps TRBD2 as D (6 bases). The sequenced material came from CD8+ T cells from PBMCs. The CDR3 reads CAWILGTSLSEQFF. Written as DNA, the CDR3 is TGTGCCTGGATCCTAGGCACTAGCTTAAGCGAGCAGTTCTTC. Full variable domain (outside the CDR3, taken from reference TRBV30 and TRBJ2-1): SQTIHQWPATLVQPVGSPLSLECTVEGTSNPNLYWYRQAAGRGLQLLFYSVGIGQISSEVPQNLSASRPQDRQFILSSKKLLLSDSGFYLCAWILGTSLSEQFFGPGTRLTVL.